This TCR beta chain derives from a study of T cells in Graves' hyperthyroidism and ophthalmopathy. This CDR3 has 14 residues. V was clipped by 0 bases and J by 5 bases, with 10 bases between them. Germline V gene data show CDR1 as MNHNY and CDR2 as SVGAGI (reference sequence). This clonotype was counted at least ten times. Its antigen is currently unknown. Fresh 10 ml peripheral blood yielded PBMCs. The TCR beta CDR3 regions underwent amplification using RNA transcripts as the source. First-round RT-PCR with HTBI primers amplified the TCR CDR3 region. TCRdb redid the calling of the multiplex PCR reads with MiXCR, one entry per CDR3 protein. The sample yields 300,000 to 500,000 distinct CDR3 sequences, about 15% seen once. The study's findings and limits: In blood, most of the thyroid clonotypes expanded above 0.001 were also present.

The sample taken for sequencing was blood. This clonotype was sampled from a woman younger than 45 with Graves' hyperthyroidism. The V and J genes are TRBV6-6 and TRBJ2-5; D unclear. The CDR3 reads CASSYSGRRETQYF. As DNA, the CDR3 is TGTGCCAGCAGTTACTCTGGCAGGCGGGAGACCCAGTACTTC.